These 27 T cell receptor beta chains came from one sample sequenced in a study of response to subunit inactivated influenza vaccine. TCRdb reprocessed the RT-PCR reads with MiXCR, giving one entry per CDR3 protein. The table has hundreds of thousands of distinct CDR3 sequences, over 25% seen once. The material was CD4+ T cells sorted from PBMCs, obtained 5 days after vaccination. The source is a man between 50 and 59 years old who received an inactivated influenza vaccine.

This clonotype was seen more than once but under ten times. The chain recombines TRBV5-5 with TRBJ2-7; D assignment may be TRBD1 or TRBD2 (5 bases each). Trimming cost V 1 base and J 2 bases, with 13 bases left between them. Per the germline V gene, CDR1 is SGHKS and CDR2 is YYEKEE (reference sequence). The CDR3 is 15 amino acids. The CDR3 loop is CASSLRGAGPYEQYF. In DNA, the CDR3 is TGTGCCAGCAGCTTGCGAGGGGCAGGCCCCTACGAGCAGTACTTC.

This clonotype was seen only a few times. The chain is built from TRBV5-1 and TRBJ2-5; the match to TRBD1 covers 7 bases. CDR3 size: 16 residues. Germline V gene sequence: CDR1 SGHRS, CDR2 YFSETQ. V lost 2 bases to trimming and J lost 5 bases; unmatched junction nucleotides: 12. This CDR3 is CASSLPQGTTGETQYF. CDR3 DNA sequence: TGCGCCAGCAGCTTACCACAGGGGACCACTGGGGAGACCCAGTACTTC.

The J gene is TRBJ2-1, the V gene TRBV5-1; D possibly corresponds to TRBD2 (5 bases). The CDR3 consists of 16 residues. V lost 0 bases and J lost 0, with 10 bases in between. Germline assignment: CDR1 SGHRS and CDR2 YFSETQ. The CDR3, as DNA: TGCGCCAGCAGCTTGGGGGCTAGCATCTCCTACAATGAGCAGTTCTTC. Its translation is CASSLGASISYNEQFF.

The J gene is TRBJ2-1, the V gene TRBV3-1; 10 positions agree with TRBD2. Germline V gene sequence: CDR1 LGHDT, CDR2 YNNKEL (reference sequence). The ends lost 1 base at V and 8 bases at J; junction bases unmatched: 5. The CDR3 has 15 amino acids. For the CDR3, the DNA is TGTGCCAGCAGCCAAGCTAGCGGGAGAGTCTATGAGCAGTTCTTC. This codes for CASSQASGRVYEQFF.

The chain joins TRBV20-1 to TRBJ2-7; 10 positions match TRBD2. CDR1 and CDR2 from the germline V gene are DFQATT and SNEGSKA (reference sequence). Germline trimming cut 6 bases from V and 3 bases from J; bases unmatched to any gene: 8. The CDR3 sequence is 14 residues long. CDR3 residues: CSATRLAGDYEQYF. DNA for the CDR3: TGCAGTGCAACGAGACTAGCGGGTGACTACGAGCAGTACTTC.

This clonotype was seen more than once but under ten times. This rearrangement joins TRBV12-3 or TRBV12-4 to TRBJ2-3; no definite D call. V was pared by 4 bases and J by 3 bases, with 17 bases between. There are 16 residues in the CDR3. The chain's CDR3 is CASSYLRAGGTDTQYF. The CDR3 DNA is TGTGCCAGCAGTTATCTCCGGGCCGGCGGTACAGATACGCAGTATTTT.

The rearrangement joins TRBV5-1 to TRBJ2-7, with a weak D call TRBD1 (5 bases). The CDR3 spans 19 residues. V gave up 0 bases and J gave up 0 bases, with 22 bases separating them. From germline, CDR1 is SGHRS and CDR2 YFSETQ. CDR3 DNA: TGCGCCAGCAGCTTGGTTATAAACTCAACAGGAGCCGTCTCCTACGAGCAGTACTTC. Residues: CASSLVINSTGAVSYEQYF. Combining the CDR3 with reference TRBV5-1 and TRBJ2-7 gives the whole variable domain KAGVTQTPRYLIKTRGQQVTLSCSPISGHRSVSWYQQTPGQGLQFLFEYFSETQRNKGNFPGRFSGRQFSNSRSEMNVSTLELGDSALYLCASSLVINSTGAVSYEQYFGPGTRLTVT.

V usage is TRBV11-2 and J usage is TRBJ2-2; the D gene is possibly TRBD2 (5 bases). Trimming pared 1 base from V and 0 bases from J, leaving 15 bases between. This CDR3 has 18 amino acids. CDR1 is SGHAT, CDR2 FQNNGV, per germline. In nucleotides, the CDR3 is TGTGCCAGCAGCTTAGTTTCCAGAACGGGGTCGAACACCGGGGAGCTGTTTTTT. Translating gives CASSLVSRTGSNTGELFF.

This clonotype turned up a few times. The chain combines TRBV29-1 with TRBJ2-3, with D possibly matching TRBD1 (5 bases). This CDR3 region has 13 residues. Deletions cut 3 bases from V and 1 base from J, with 8 bases between. Germline V lookup: CDR1 SQVTM, CDR2 ANQGSEA. This CDR3 is CSVDLGRTDTQYF. The DNA for the CDR3 is TGCAGCGTTGATCTGGGGCGCACAGATACGCAGTATTTT.

A remark on this clonotype: Compared with germline, one end of the junction differs, possibly owing to a read error. The V gene is TRBV15, the J gene TRBJ2-7; D is uncertain. CDR3 length equals 12 residues. Germline V gene lookup returns CDR1 LNHNV and CDR2 YYDKDF (reference sequence). The CDR3 loop reads CPTSRAGYEQYF. The DNA of the CDR3 is TGTCCCACCAGCAGAGCCGGCTACGAGCAGTACTTC.

The CDR3 is CASSLGQGAKTDTQYF. CDR3 nucleotides: TGTGCCAGCAGCTTAGGACAGGGGGCGAAAACAGATACGCAGTATTTT. The gene calls are TRBV7-6 and TRBJ2-3, with 10 positions matching TRBD1. The trim removed 1 base at V and 3 bases at J, leaving 4 bases unmatched. Germline lookup yields CDR1 SGHVS and CDR2 FNYEAQ. The CDR3 is 16 residues long.

The V call is TRBV6-5, the J call TRBJ1-1; D may be TRBD1 (5 bases). V shed 2 bases and J shed 3 bases, with 10 bases lying between them. Germline V gene sequence: CDR1 MNHEY, CDR2 SVGAGI. This CDR3 contains 14 residues. CDR3 amino acids: CASSYRAGYTEAFF. The CDR3 DNA reads TGTGCCAGCAGTTACCGGGCAGGGTACACTGAAGCTTTCTTT.

The J gene is TRBJ2-6, the V gene TRBV6-2 or TRBV6-3; D gene ambiguous. V lost 2 bases to trimming and J lost 0 bases, with 8 bases between them. The length of the CDR3 is 16 residues. CDR1 MNHEY and CDR2 SVGEGT come from the germline V gene. CDR3 in DNA: TGTGCCAGCAGTTACACGGTGGGCTCTGGGGCCAACGTCCTGACTTTC. Translated, it gives CASSYTVGSGANVLTF.

This clonotype has at least ten counts. The rearrangement joins TRBV5-5 to TRBJ2-7; a possible D gene is TRBD2 (6 bases). This CDR3 region has 15 residues. Germline lookup yields CDR1 SGHKS and CDR2 YYEKEE (reference sequence). Trimming cost V 4 bases and J 7 bases, with 21 bases left between them. CDR3 in amino acids: CASSPRSGGNGEQYF. The CDR3 bases are TGTGCCAGCAGCCCCCGGTCGGGCGGGAATGGTGAGCAGTACTTC.

The chain employs TRBV5-1 and TRBJ2-5, with D perhaps matching TRBD1 or TRBD2 (6 bases each). CDR3 length: 16 residues. V lost 3 bases, J lost 4 bases, and 19 bases lay in between. Germline lookup yields CDR1 SGHRS and CDR2 YFSETQ. The CDR3 DNA sequence: TGCGCCAGCAGCTCGGAGGGAACAGGGATAGGAGAGACCCAGTACTTC. Amino acids: CASSSEGTGIGETQYF. The whole variable domain, filled in from reference TRBV5-1 and TRBJ2-5, reads KAGVTQTPRYLIKTRGQQVTLSCSPISGHRSVSWYQQTPGQGLQFLFEYFSETQRNKGNFPGRFSGRQFSNSRSEMNVSTLELGDSALYLCASSSEGTGIGETQYFGPGTRLLVL.

The chain couples TRBV6-5 to TRBJ2-3, with D unresolved. This CDR3 spans 12 amino acids. The germline CDR1 and CDR2 sequences are MNHEY and SVGAGI. Trimming shortened V by 8 bases and J by 4 bases, and 10 bases separated the two germline ends. The CDR3 bases are TGTGCCAGCGGATCCCAACCAGATACGCAGTATTTT. Amino acids: CASGSQPDTQYF.

This clonotype turned up a few times. This rearrangement joins TRBV15 to TRBJ1-5; D is unresolved. The germline V gene encodes CDR1 LNHNV and CDR2 YYDKDF (reference sequence). The CDR3 length is 15 residues. V gave up 0 bases and J gave up 6 bases, with 12 bases separating them. CDR3 DNA: TGTGCCACCAGCAGAGATATGGCAGTGATTCAGCCCCAGCATTTT. This gives the protein CATSRDMAVIQPQHF.

In nucleotides, the CDR3 is TGTGCCAGCAGCCAAACCGGGACAGCACAAGAGACCCAGTACTTC. Its translation is CASSQTGTAQETQYF. The chain recombines TRBV7-2 with TRBJ2-5; TRBD1 matches at 7 bases. CDR1 is SGHTA, CDR2 FQGNSA, per germline. CDR3 length: 15 residues. Trimming at V came to 5 bases and at J to 2 bases, leaving 8 bases not matched to a gene.

The gene calls are TRBV7-2 and TRBJ1-4; TRBD1 agrees at 7 bases. Trimming removed 7 bases from V and 8 bases from J; junction bases left unmatched: 13. CDR3 size: 15 residues. Looked up from germline, CDR1 is SGHTA and CDR2 is FQGNSA. The CDR3 loop is CASTPRQGRVEKLFF. The CDR3 DNA reads as TGTGCCAGCACCCCTAGACAGGGACGGGTCGAAAAACTGTTTTTT. The full variable domain, with the rest looked up from reference TRBV7-2 and TRBJ1-4, is GAGVSQSPSNKVTEKGKDVELRCDPISGHTALYWYRQSLGQGLEFLIYFQGNSAPDKSGLPSDRFSAERTGGSVSTLTIQRTQQEDSAVYLCASTPRQGRVEKLFFGSGTQLSVL.

There are a few counts of this clonotype. J is TRBJ2-7 and V is TRBV10-3, with 7 bases that match TRBD1. Per germline, CDR1 ENHRY and CDR2 SYGVKD. CDR3 length: 16 amino acids. V shed 6 bases and J 2 bases; nucleotides not matched to a gene: 13. CDR3 sequence: CAISLFPGQPPYEQYF. The CDR3 nucleotides read TGTGCCATCAGCCTATTCCCGGGACAGCCACCCTACGAGCAGTACTTC.

V is TRBV20-1 and J is TRBJ1-4; D is perhaps TRBD1 (6 bases). Germline V gives CDR1 DFQATT, CDR2 SNEGSKA (reference sequence). This CDR3 has 14 amino acids. V lost 6 bases and J lost 14, with 25 bases in between. The CDR3 DNA reads TGCAGTGCCAAACAAGGTTACGACAGGCAGGGGCTGTTTTTT. Amino acid sequence: CSAKQGYDRQGLFF.

This clonotype appeared a few times. The chain carries TRBV12-3 or TRBV12-4 and TRBJ2-5; D not resolved. V gave up 8 bases and J gave up 4 bases, with 8 bases separating them. The CDR3 loop spans 11 amino acids. The CDR3 coding sequence is TGTGCCAGCGGGATAGTAGAGACCCAGTACTTC. Translation gives CASGIVETQYF.

V is TRBV15 and J is TRBJ1-2, with D perhaps matching TRBD1 (6 bases). Looked up from germline, CDR1 is LNHNV and CDR2 is YYDKDF (reference sequence). V lost 0 bases and J 4 bases, leaving 9 bases between the germline ends. This CDR3 has 14 amino acids. DNA for the CDR3: TGTGCCACCAGCAGAGAACAGGGAGTCTATGGCTACACCTTC. Residues: CATSREQGVYGYTF.

This clonotype was seen more than once but under ten times. V is TRBV10-2 and J is TRBJ2-3, with 7 bases lining up with TRBD2. This CDR3 has 15 residues. Germline-derived CDR1 and CDR2 are WSHSY and SAAADI. Trimming cost V 5 bases and J 2 bases; bases outside gene matches: 7. Written as DNA, the CDR3 is TGCGCCAGCAGTAACCGGGACTACCACACAGATACGCAGTATTTT. The encoded protein is CASSNRDYHTDTQYF.

This clonotype has only a few counts. The chain has TRBV19 and TRBJ2-3, with TRBD2 matching over 10 bases. The V segment lost 7 bases and the J segment 6 bases; nucleotides outside the gene matches: 13. Per germline, CDR1 LNHDA and CDR2 SQIVND (reference sequence). The CDR3 totals 16 residues. The chain's CDR3 is CASKTSAGTSVDTQYF. DNA for the CDR3: TGTGCCAGTAAGACTTCGGCAGGGACTAGCGTTGATACGCAGTATTTT.

J is TRBJ1-1 and V is TRBV20-1; a weak D match, TRBD1 (6 bases). Trimming removed 3 bases from V and 4 bases from J, with 9 bases in between. This CDR3 contains 12 residues. Per the germline V gene, CDR1 is DFQATT and CDR2 is SNEGSKA (reference sequence). CDR3 DNA sequence: TGCAGTGCTAGGGACAGACCCACTGAAGCTTTCTTT. Protein product: CSARDRPTEAFF.

This clonotype was found a few times. The chain uses TRBV12-3 or TRBV12-4 and TRBJ1-5; tentatively, D is TRBD1 (5 bases). The CDR3 length is 15 residues. Deletions cut 5 bases from V and 6 bases from J, with 17 bases between. The DNA for the CDR3 is TGTGCCAGCAGTCCGGGGACTGCCGGGAGTCAGCCCCAGCATTTT. Encoded protein: CASSPGTAGSQPQHF.